This T cell receptor beta chain comes out of a study of Ad26.COV2.S vaccination and SARS-CoV-2 variants (dated by TCRdb to about 2021). Regarding the research as a whole: Donors in the vaccine arm were drawn from COV1001, a multicentre, randomized, double-blind, placebo-controlled phase I-IIa trial testing Ad26.COV2.S in healthy adults. The TCR-sequenced set comprised about 32 samples: some 20 Ad26.COV2.S vaccine recipients, 5 placebo recipients and 8 SARS-CoV-2 convalescent individuals. Blinding of investigators to trial group allocation was maintained during experiments and outcome assessment. TCRbeta repertoire sequencing served as the tool for gauging how specific and how broad the SARS-CoV-2-reactive T cell receptors were following Ad26.COV2.S vaccination. Trial participants were randomized into five groups of five: low-dose or high-dose Ad26.COV2.S given once or twice, or placebo on both occasions. Ad26.COV2.S was administered intramuscularly at 5 x 10^10 or 1 x 10^11 viral particles, either as a single shot or as two shots given 56 days apart. Results the study describes overall, beyond this receptor: Non-spike TCR breadth was comparable between vaccine and placebo recipients, consistent with the vaccine containing only spike. Comparing responses between vaccine doses or regimens was not something the study was powered to do. Higher spike-specific TCR breadth was observed in Ad26.COV2.S recipients than in placebo recipients (P = 0.0014). After vaccination, spike-specific CD8+ and CD4+ T cell responses were reported to show substantial breadth. The authors noted that the TCR breadth and depth analyses may have underestimated total T cell responses.

TCRbeta CDR3 regions were sequenced with the immunoSEQ Assay. After extraction, genomic DNA underwent amplification by bias-controlled multiplex PCR, followed by high-throughput sequencing. The study's processing was this. To quantify the absolute abundance of every unique TCRbeta CDR3 region, sequences were collapsed and filtered. T cell fraction was estimated by normalizing TCRbeta template counts to usable DNA, with usable DNA measured through amplification of reference genes found in all nucleated cells. Repertoire TCRs were annotated as SARS-CoV-2-specific by exact matching of V gene, CDR3 amino acid sequence and J gene to a known reactive TCR set. The reference SARS-CoV-2 TCR set came from MIRA and was filtered for enrichment in COVID-19-positive ImmuneCODE repertoires, removing public or cross-reactive TCRs. Based on the MIRA antigens, annotated TCRs were further analysed at the level of specific ORF or position within ORF. Breadth was defined as annotated unique rearrangements over total unique productive rearrangements; depth was the summed frequency of those rearrangements. Group comparisons of TCR breadth used two-sided Wilcoxon rank-sum tests. TCRdb obtained this table from immuneACCESS and retained in-frame rearrangements with V and J assigned. These tables miss some clones; where compared with another copy, unresolved V genes account for less than half of the shortfall, and the remainder is unexplained. The DNA gave D and trimming, while V, J and clone size come from that table. Present in this sample are roughly 500,000 clones, 85% to 90% of which were seen just once. The biggest ten clones account for about 2.5% of the sample.

Including the terminal cysteine and phenylalanine, the CDR3 comprises 11 residues. The retained sequence is limited to the CDR3, 33 bases, with the frame set at the first base. The germline V gene (reference sequence) gives CDR1 as GTSNPN and CDR2 as SVGIG. The junction carries 5 bases between V and J, which are trimmed by 3 bases and 5 bases respectively. This specimen's treatment or condition label, interpreted: 15 to 20 received Ad26.COV2.S at low or high dose, single or two shots; 5 received placebo; per-sample allocation not given. For vaccine and placebo recipients, repertoires were sequenced using samples collected on day 63 after the first injection. In Cohort 1b, more than 20 adults aged 18-55 years were enrolled at a single site in Boston, USA, between 29 July and 7 August 2020. Ad26.COV2.S consisted of a replication-incompetent adenovirus type 26 vector by which a prefusion-stabilized SARS-CoV-2 spike protein from the original Wuhan strain was expressed.

For this clone: Its antigen has not been determined. Base quality data are lacking; no much larger clone is found one base away.

The TCR was taken from a person aged 18-60 years who received the Ad26.COV2.S COVID-19 vaccine or a placebo. The sequencing here drew on peripheral blood, taken in a trial of Ad26.COV2.S vaccine versus placebo. The sequence is built from TRBV30 and TRBJ2-1; no D gene call is confident. The CDR3 is CAWRGNNEQFF. The nucleotide sequence is given as TGTGCCTGGAGGGGCAACAATGAGCAGTTCTTC.